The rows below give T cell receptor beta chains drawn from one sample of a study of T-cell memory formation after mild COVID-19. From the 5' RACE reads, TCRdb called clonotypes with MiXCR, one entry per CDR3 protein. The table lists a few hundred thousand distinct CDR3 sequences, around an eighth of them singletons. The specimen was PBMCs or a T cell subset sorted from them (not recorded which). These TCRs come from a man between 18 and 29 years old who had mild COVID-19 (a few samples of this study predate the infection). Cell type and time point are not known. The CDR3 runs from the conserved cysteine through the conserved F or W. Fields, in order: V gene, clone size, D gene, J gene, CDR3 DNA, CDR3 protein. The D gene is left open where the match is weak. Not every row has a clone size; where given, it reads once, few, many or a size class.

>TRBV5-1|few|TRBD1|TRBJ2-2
TGCGCCAGCGAAACAGGGGGCACGAACACCGGGGAGCTGTTTTTT
CASETGGTNTGELFF
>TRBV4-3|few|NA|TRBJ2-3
TGCGCCAGCAGCCTACGGGCCCCGCAGGGGTTCGGAGATACGCAGTATTTT
CASSLRAPQGFGDTQYF
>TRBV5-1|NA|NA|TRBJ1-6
TGCGCCAGCAGCTTGGCGGGATACGGTTCACCCCTCCACTTT
CASSLAGYGSPLHF
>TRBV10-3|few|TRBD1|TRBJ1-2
TGTGCCATCAGTGAGCGACAGGGGGGAAACTATGGCTACACCTTC
CAISERQGGNYGYTF
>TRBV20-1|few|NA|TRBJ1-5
TGCAGTGCTAACTCGGCCGGCAATCAGCCCCAGCATTTT
CSANSAGNQPQHF
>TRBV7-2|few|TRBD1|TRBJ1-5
TGTGCCAGCAGCCTCGAGGGGGCGAGGCGGCCCCAGCATTTT
CASSLEGARRPQHF
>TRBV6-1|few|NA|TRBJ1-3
TGTGCCAGCAGTGAAGGACTGGGCCTGGACACCATATATTTT
CASSEGLGLDTIYF
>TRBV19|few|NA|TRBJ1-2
TGTGCCAGCGGACGGGTAAACTATGGCTACACCTTC
CASGRVNYGYTF
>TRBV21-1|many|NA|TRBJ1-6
TGTGCCAGCAGCAAAGTAGGCGGAAACTGGTCACCCCTCCACTTT
CASSKVGGNWSPLHF
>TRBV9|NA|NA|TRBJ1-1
TGTGCCAGCAGCCCTGGGTCGGGGGCTGGCACTGAAGCTTTCTTT
CASSPGSGAGTEAFF
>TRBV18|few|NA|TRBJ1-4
TGTGCCAGCTCACCCATGGTGGACCCTAATGAAAAACTGTTTTTT
CASSPMVDPNEKLFF
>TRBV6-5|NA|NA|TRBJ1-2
TGTGCCAGCAGGTACTCTACGGGGAGTGTCTATGGCTACACCTTC
CASRYSTGSVYGYTF
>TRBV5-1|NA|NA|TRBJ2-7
TGCGCCAGCAGCGTCAGTCAAGGCTCCTACGAGCAGTACTTC
CASSVSQGSYEQYF
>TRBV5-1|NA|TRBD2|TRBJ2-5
TGCGCCAGCAGCTTGGCTCCGGGACTAGCGGGACAAGAGACCCAGTACTTC
CASSLAPGLAGQETQYF
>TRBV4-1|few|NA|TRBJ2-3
TGCGCCAGCAGCCCCCGCTATGGCACAGATACGCAGTATTTT
CASSPRYGTDTQYF
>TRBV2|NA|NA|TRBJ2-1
TGTGCCAGCAAGACTCGCACGAGATCCTACAATGAGCAGTTCTTC
CASKTRTRSYNEQFF
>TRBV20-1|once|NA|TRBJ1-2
TGCAGTGCTAAGGACCGGAGCTATGGCTACACCTTC
CSAKDRSYGYTF
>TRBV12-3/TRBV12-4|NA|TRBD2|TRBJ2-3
TGTGCCAGCACCTGGGGACTAGCGTCCCCAGATACGCAGTATTTT
CASTWGLASPDTQYF
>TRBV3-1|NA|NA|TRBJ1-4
TGTGCCAGCAGCCAAGGGCCCGCAGTCGTTAATGAAAAACTGTTTTTT
CASSQGPAVVNEKLFF
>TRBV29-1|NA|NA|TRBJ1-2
TGCAGCGTTAAACGGGGGCAATATGGCTACACCTTC
CSVKRGQYGYTF
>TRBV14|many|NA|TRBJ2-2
TGTGCCAGCAGCCAAGATCTCGCCCGGGAGCTGTTTTTT
CASSQDLARELFF
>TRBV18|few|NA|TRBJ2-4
TGTGCCAGCTCACTAACGTGGGGCACCTACAAAAACATTCAGTACTTC
CASSLTWGTYKNIQYF
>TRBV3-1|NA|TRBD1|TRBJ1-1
TGTGCCAGCAGCCGGGGGACAGCGAACACTGAAGCTTTCTTT
CASSRGTANTEAFF
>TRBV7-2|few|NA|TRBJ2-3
TGTGCCAGCAGCCTAGCGATAAGCACAGATACGCAGTATTTT
CASSLAISTDTQYF
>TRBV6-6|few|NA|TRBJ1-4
TGTGCCAGCAGCCCTGGGGGGGTCGGCGATGAAAAACTGTTTTTT
CASSPGGVGDEKLFF
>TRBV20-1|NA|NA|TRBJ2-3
TGCAGTGCAACCGAAGCAGATACGCAGTATTTT
CSATEADTQYF
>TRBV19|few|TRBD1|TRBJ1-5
TGTGCCAGTAGTATATGGCAGGGGGTTAGCAATCAGCCCCAGCATTTT
CASSIWQGVSNQPQHF
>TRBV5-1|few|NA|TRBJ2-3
TGCGCCAGCAGCGCCCGGGAGTCAAGCACAGATACGCAGTATTTT
CASSARESSTDTQYF
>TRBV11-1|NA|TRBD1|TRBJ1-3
TGTGCCAGCAGTCGTCGGGGACAGACCGTTTCGGTTGGAAACACCATATATTTT
CASSRRGQTVSVGNTIYF
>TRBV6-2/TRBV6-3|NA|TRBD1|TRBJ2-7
TGTGCCAGCAGTTACCCGGGACAGGCTTTCCTTTCTTACGAGCAGTACTTC
CASSYPGQAFLSYEQYF
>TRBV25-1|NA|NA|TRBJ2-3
TGTGCCAGCAGTGAATCCGGGGGCATGACAGATACGCAGTATTTT
CASSESGGMTDTQYF
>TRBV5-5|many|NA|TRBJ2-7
TGTGCCAGCTGGAACGCCGGGACGTACTACGAGCAGTACTTC
CASWNAGTYYEQYF
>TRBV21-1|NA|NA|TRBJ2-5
TGTGCCAGCAGCAAAACGGGACTCCCGAGGGGGACCCAGTACTTC
CASSKTGLPRGTQYF
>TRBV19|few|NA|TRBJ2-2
TGTGCCAGTACCAAGGAGAACACCGGGGAGCTGTTTTTT
CASTKENTGELFF
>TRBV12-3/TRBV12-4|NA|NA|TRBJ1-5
TGTGCCACAACATGGGTAGGGACCCCAAAACAGCCCCAGCATTTT
CATTWVGTPKQPQHF
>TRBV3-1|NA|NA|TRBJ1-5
TGTGCCAGCAGCCCGCACGGGGCAGGGGCCTCGGCCCAGCATTTT
CASSPHGAGASAQHF
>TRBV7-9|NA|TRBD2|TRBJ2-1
TGTGCCAGCGCCCACCGCGGGGGTACGAATAATGAGCAGTTCTTC
CASAHRGGTNNEQFF
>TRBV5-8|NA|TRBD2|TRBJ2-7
TGTGCCAGCAGCTTGATAACTAGCGGGACGTACGAGCAGTACTTC
CASSLITSGTYEQYF
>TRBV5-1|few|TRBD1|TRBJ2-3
TGCGCCAGCAGCCGGGGGACAGGGGAGATTTTTGCAGATACGCAGTATTTT
CASSRGTGEIFADTQYF
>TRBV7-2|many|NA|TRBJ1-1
TGTGCCAGCAGCCAGGGCACGAACACTGAAGCTTTCTTT
CASSQGTNTEAFF
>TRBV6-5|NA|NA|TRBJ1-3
TGTGCCAGCAGTTACTCGAGACAAGCTGGAAACACCATATATTTT
CASSYSRQAGNTIYF
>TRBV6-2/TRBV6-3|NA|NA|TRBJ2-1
TGTGCCAGCATTTATCGCGGGCCCGCCCGCTGGAATGAGCAGTTCTTC
CASIYRGPARWNEQFF
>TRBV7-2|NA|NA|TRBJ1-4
TGTGCCAGCAGCATAACAGGGTATAGTGAAAAACTGTTTTTT
CASSITGYSEKLFF
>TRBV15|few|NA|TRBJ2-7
TGTGCCACCAGCAGAGATCGGAAGGGTTACGAGCAGTACTTC
CATSRDRKGYEQYF
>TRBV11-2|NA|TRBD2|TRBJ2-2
TGTGCCAGCAGCAGATTAGCGGGGGAGATGGCCGGGGAGCTGTTTTTT
CASSRLAGEMAGELFF
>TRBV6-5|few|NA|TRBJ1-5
TGTGCCAGCAGTTACGCGTTGGAACAGCCCCAGCATTTT
CASSYALEQPQHF
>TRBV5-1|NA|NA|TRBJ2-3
TGCGCCAGCAGCAGGCAGGGGTTTGCAGATACGCAGTATTTT
CASSRQGFADTQYF
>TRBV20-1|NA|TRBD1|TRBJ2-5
TGCAGTGCTAGAGCCCCCGACAGGGGGCAAGAGACCCAGTACTTC
CSARAPDRGQETQYF